Listed here are 8 T cell receptor beta chains from one sample, sequenced in a study of tumor-infiltrating lymphocytes in localized non-small cell lung cancer. TCRdb's table, derived via immunoSEQ multiplex PCR, lists solely in-frame clones and lacks some. The table includes approximately 4,000 clones, around 74% detected once. Sequencing used uninvolved lung tissue not adjacent to the tumor. All receptors come from a human donor with non-small cell lung cancer.

This sequence joins TRBV18 and TRBJ2-3; 9 bases fit TRBD2. This CDR3 spans 14 amino acids. CDR1 is KGHSH, CDR2 LQKENI, per germline. The V and J ends lost 6 bases and 5 bases, in that order; junction bases with no gene match: 6. The CDR3 loop reads CASSSAGGGDTQYF. CDR3 bases: TGTGCCAGCTCTTCAGCGGGAGGAGGAGATACGCAGTATTTT.

The chain links TRBV28 to TRBJ2-5; 9 positions match TRBD1. Looked up from germline, CDR1 is MDHEN and CDR2 is SYDVKM. J lost 3 bases, V lost 2 bases, and 4 bases had no gene match. The CDR3 contains 15 residues. CDR3 nucleotide sequence: TGTGCCAGCAGTTTAAAAGGGACAGGGAAAGAGACCCAGTACTTC. Residues: CASSLKGTGKETQYF.

The chain joins TRBV5-6 to TRBJ2-1, with 10 bases matching TRBD2. V gave up 2 bases and J gave up 0 bases; unmatched junction bases: 8. Germline assignment: CDR1 SGHDT and CDR2 YYEEEE. The CDR3 is made up of 18 amino acids. This chain's CDR3 is CASSFRLAGASSYNEQFF. The CDR3 nucleotides are TGTGCCAGCAGCTTCCGCCTAGCGGGGGCCTCCTCCTACAATGAGCAGTTCTTC.

This clone came up a few times. The chain combines TRBV30 with TRBJ2-5, with TRBD1 matching 8 bases. Trimming at V came to 8 bases and at J to 5 bases, leaving 13 bases not matched to a gene. CDR1 is GTSNPN and CDR2 is SVGIG in the germline V gene (reference sequence). This CDR3 has 14 amino acids. The CDR3: CAGDRQGLGETQYF. In DNA, the CDR3 is TGTGCCGGGGACCGACAGGGGTTAGGGGAGACCCAGTACTTC.

The J gene is TRBJ1-6, the V gene TRBV4-1; D unclear. Germline V lookup: CDR1 MGHRA, CDR2 YSYEKL. The CDR3 runs to 14 residues. V was cut by 4 bases and J by 7 bases, with 11 bases left in between. DNA for the CDR3: TGCGCCAGCAGCCCGGACGGCCTAAATTCACCCCTCCACTTT. It encodes CASSPDGLNSPLHF.

The chain carries TRBV11-3 and TRBJ2-3; D possibly uses TRBD1 or TRBD2 (6 bases each). The V end lost 3 bases, the J end lost 5 bases, and 15 bases lay between the germline ends. The germline CDR1 and CDR2 sequences are SGHNT and YENEEA. This CDR3 contains 15 residues. The DNA of the CDR3 is TGTGCCAGCAGCTTCCGTCCGGGGGCGGGAGATACGCAGTATTTT. Protein sequence: CASSFRPGAGDTQYF.

DNA of the CDR3: TGTGCCAGCAGTTACGGGCTAGCGGGAGGGGGGGAGACCCAGTACTTC. Protein sequence: CASSYGLAGGGETQYF. The chain combines TRBV6-5 with TRBJ2-5; 12 positions agree with TRBD2. Trimming took 2 bases from V and 5 from J; bases not matched to a gene: 6. Germline V gene lookup returns CDR1 MNHEY and CDR2 SVGAGI. The CDR3 runs 16 residues.

As regards this clone: Other DNA sequences in the same sample also yield this CDR3. This rearrangement joins TRBV9 to TRBJ1-5; no clear D gene. V lost 0 bases and J lost 1, with 5 bases in between. Germline lookup yields CDR1 SGDLS and CDR2 YYNGEE. The CDR3 runs to 14 residues. The CDR3 DNA reads TGTGCCAGCAGCGTAGGACAAAGCAATCAGCCCCAGCATTTT. Residues: CASSVGQSNQPQHF.